Detailed here is one TCR beta chain. What it recognizes is unknown. TCRdb recomputed calls from the 5' RACE reads with MiXCR, one row per CDR3 protein. Of approximately 440,000 distinct CDR3 sequences in the sample, about a sixth were seen once. This sample is drawn from a study of CD8 T cells in ankylosing spondylitis. Trimming removed 2 bases from V and 2 bases from J; junction bases left unmatched: 4. The CDR3 is 15 residues long. Germline V gene lookup returns CDR1 MNHNS and CDR2 SASEGT. Findings and limits, study-wide: Eight highly homologous variants made up a TCR beta motif, and this motif appeared characteristic of ankylosing spondylitis blood.

The sequenced material came from blood, either unsorted or a sorted T cell fraction (not recorded which). The sequence came from a male donor with ankylosing spondylitis. The genes are TRBV6-1 and TRBJ2-3; 7 bases fit TRBD2. CDR3 in amino acids: CASSERDYLTDTQYF. CDR3 nucleotide sequence: TGTGCCAGCAGTGAAAGGGACTACCTCACAGATACGCAGTATTTT.